This T cell receptor beta chain was identified during a study of cytomegalovirus exposure and HLA in healthy donors. Study conclusions and caveats: Exclusion applied to some V segments, including TRBV6-2 and TRBV6-3, as they were indistinguishable. A later analysis found common viral pathogens apparently linked to several of the most significant clusters.

V shed 7 bases, J shed 5 bases, and the junction held 8 bases outside the gene matches. The CDR3 is 15 residues long. CDR1 is MDHEN and CDR2 is SYDVKM in the germline V gene. The PCR had 60 Vbeta and 13 Jbeta primers. Data came from immunoSEQ multiplex PCR; TCRdb stores just in-frame clones and leaves some out. Here the sample spans 110,000 to 150,000 clones, about two thirds being singletons. Worth noting for this clone: Antigen specificity is unknown.

The source of this sequence is a man in his forties in good health and CMV-seronegative. The chain employs TRBV28 and TRBJ2-3, with TRBD2 identical over 11 bases. Sequencing was done on a sample of PBMCs. CDR3 loop: CASTIAGGRRDTQYF. CDR3 nucleotides: TGTGCCAGCACCATAGCGGGGGGGCGTCGAGATACGCAGTATTTT.